The 16 T cell receptor beta chains listed next were all sequenced from one sample in a study of CD8 T cells in ankylosing spondylitis. MiXCR, applied by TCRdb to the 5' RACE reads, yields one record per CDR3 protein. The table lists about 250,000 distinct CDR3 sequences, 30% to 40% of them singletons. The specimen sequenced was blood, either unsorted or a sorted T cell fraction (not recorded which). These receptors came from a male donor with ankylosing spondylitis or in good health (not recorded which).

The gene calls are TRBV5-6 and TRBJ1-5; no reliable D call. CDR1 and CDR2 from the germline V gene are SGHDT and YYEEEE. Trimming stripped 0 bases from V and 5 bases from J, with 3 bases between. This CDR3 spans 12 amino acids. CDR3 residues: CASSLEDQPQHF. Here the CDR3 DNA reads TGTGCCAGCAGCTTGGAAGATCAGCCCCAGCATTTT.

V gene TRBV20-1 combines with J gene TRBJ2-2; perhaps TRBD2 as D (5 bases). Trimming cost V 2 bases and J 5 bases, with 15 bases left between them. The CDR3 has 15 residues. Germline CDR1 is DFQATT and CDR2 is SNEGSKA (reference sequence). The CDR3 is CSARRIPGGTGELFF. For the CDR3, the DNA is TGCAGTGCTAGACGGATTCCCGGAGGTACCGGGGAGCTGTTTTTT.

The rearrangement joins TRBV20-1 to TRBJ2-7, with D maybe TRBD2 (5 bases). V shed 6 bases and J shed 0 bases, with 12 bases lying between them. The germline gives CDR1 DFQATT, CDR2 SNEGSKA (reference sequence). The CDR3 loop spans 13 amino acids. The CDR3 DNA reads TGCAGTGCCCGGGATTGGCACTCCTACGAGCAGTACTTC. Protein sequence: CSARDWHSYEQYF.

J is TRBJ1-5 and V is TRBV24-1, with TRBD1 identical over 7 bases. With 3 bases clipped from V and 4 bases from J, the junction kept 5 bases outside the gene matches. This CDR3 is built from 15 residues. From germline, CDR1 is KGHDR and CDR2 SFDVKD. CDR3 nucleotide sequence: TGTGCCACCAGTGATACCCAGGGGGATAATCAGCCCCAGCATTTT. This gives the protein CATSDTQGDNQPQHF.

As for this clonotype: A much larger clone differs by one base, so this may be a read error. The V gene is TRBV7-9, the J gene TRBJ2-1; D gene unclear. Trimming took off 3 bases at V and 5 bases at J, with 2 bases between the two ends. This CDR3 contains 11 residues. The germline V gene has CDR1 SEHNR and CDR2 FQNEAQ (reference sequence). CDR3 region: CASSFNNEQFF. CDR3 in DNA: TGTGCCAGCAGCTTCAACAATGAGCAGTTCTTC. The full variable domain, completed using reference TRBV7-9 and TRBJ2-1, is DTGVSQNPRHKITKRGQNVTFRCDPISEHNRLYWYRQTLGQGPEFLTYFQNEAQLEKSRLLSDRFSAERPKGSFSTLEIQRTEQGDSAMYLCASSFNNEQFFGPGTRLTVL.

This clonotype was seen only once. The rearrangement uses TRBV3-1 and TRBJ1-1; D ambiguous. This CDR3 region has 13 residues. The germline V and J ends were trimmed by 2 bases and 2 bases, with 6 bases remaining between them. Germline loops: CDR1 LGHDT, CDR2 YNNKEL (reference sequence). The DNA of the CDR3 is TGTGCCAGCAGCCAATCAGTAAACACTGAAGCTTTCTTT. This encodes CASSQSVNTEAFF.

This CDR3 reads CATSRAGANYGYTF. The CDR3 DNA follows: TGTGCCACCAGCAGAGCCGGGGCTAACTATGGCTACACCTTC. The chain is built from TRBV15 and TRBJ1-2; no clear D gene. The V gene lost 1 base and the J gene lost 0 bases, with 6 bases spanning the gap. The length of the CDR3 is 14 residues. Germline V lookup: CDR1 LNHNV, CDR2 YYDKDF (reference sequence).

The chain is built from TRBV7-9 and TRBJ2-3, with TRBD2 as a possible D gene (6 bases). Germline V CDR1 and CDR2: SEHNR, FQNEAQ (reference sequence). CDR3 size: 13 residues. V was clipped by 8 bases and J by 4 bases, with 13 bases between them. The CDR3 loop reads CASLSGSADTQYF. CDR3 sequence (DNA): TGTGCCAGCCTATCCGGGAGTGCAGATACGCAGTATTTT.

This clonotype was counted between two and nine times. This rearrangement joins TRBV10-3 to TRBJ2-7; D is uncertain. Germline V gene data show CDR1 as ENHRY and CDR2 as SYGVKD. V was shortened by 1 base and J by 3 bases, with 1 base between the two germline ends. The CDR3 covers 11 residues. CDR3 in amino acids: CAISEYYEQYF. The CDR3 DNA reads as TGTGCCATCAGTGAGTACTACGAGCAGTACTTC.

This clonotype was seen just once. The gene calls are TRBV5-1 and TRBJ2-1, with a weak D call TRBD1 (5 bases). CDR3 length: 15 residues. The germline V and J ends were trimmed by 0 bases and 6 bases, with 13 bases remaining between them. Germline assignment: CDR1 SGHRS and CDR2 YFSETQ. CDR3 bases: TGCGCCAGCAGCTTGGATCCAGGGCAGGGCAATGAGCAGTTCTTC. Protein sequence: CASSLDPGQGNEQFF.

This chain links TRBV10-3 with TRBJ2-7; D gene ambiguous. The germline gives CDR1 ENHRY, CDR2 SYGVKD. V gave up 8 bases and J gave up 3 bases, with 5 bases separating them. The CDR3 contains 10 residues. CDR3 region: CAIGSYEQYF. CDR3 sequence (DNA): TGTGCCATCGGTAGCTACGAGCAGTACTTC.

Only a few counts were recorded for this clonotype. The chain combines TRBV7-9 with TRBJ1-4; a possible D gene is TRBD1 (5 bases). Germline lookup yields CDR1 SEHNR and CDR2 FQNEAQ (reference sequence). Between the trimmed V and J ends, which lost 2 bases and 4 bases, there was a span of 11 bases. This CDR3 region has 15 residues. CDR3 amino acids: CASSLTEGHNEKLFF. In nucleotides, the CDR3 is TGTGCCAGCAGCTTAACTGAGGGGCATAATGAAAAACTGTTTTTT.

This clonotype was recorded a few times. The rearrangement uses TRBV29-1 and TRBJ2-5; D gene ambiguous. The V gene's germline CDR1 is SQVTM and CDR2 ANQGSEA. Between the trimmed V and J ends, which lost 0 bases and 5 bases, there was a span of 10 bases. The CDR3 has 13 amino acids. CDR3 DNA: TGCAGCGTTGAAGATCCCAGGACGGAGACCCAGTACTTC. This gives the protein CSVEDPRTETQYF.

This clonotype was recorded a few times. DNA of the CDR3: TGTGCCACCAGCAGGGAGGGGAGCTCCTACGAGCAGTACTTC. Translation gives CATSREGSSYEQYF. The chain links TRBV15 to TRBJ2-7, with a possible D match to TRBD2 (6 bases). The germline gives CDR1 LNHNV, CDR2 YYDKDF (reference sequence). CDR3 length: 14 amino acids. The germline V and J ends were trimmed by 3 bases and 0 bases, with 9 bases remaining between them.

This clonotype was seen at least ten times. The chain uses TRBV20-1 and TRBJ2-3, with 10 bases matching TRBD2. The V and J ends lost 3 bases and 2 bases, in that order; junction bases with no gene match: 5. There are 15 residues in the CDR3. The germline V gene has CDR1 DFQATT and CDR2 SNEGSKA (reference sequence). In DNA form, the CDR3 reads TGCAGTGCTAGCGGACTAGCGGCTATCACAGATACGCAGTATTTT. Protein product: CSASGLAAITDTQYF.

The chain has TRBV20-1 and TRBJ2-3, with D maybe TRBD2 (6 bases). Trimming removed 7 bases at V and 0 bases at J, with 11 bases between. Germline loops: CDR1 DFQATT, CDR2 SNEGSKA (reference sequence). The CDR3 sequence is 13 residues long. The CDR3: CSVSGASTDTQYF. CDR3 nucleotide sequence: TGCAGTGTTAGCGGAGCTAGCACAGATACGCAGTATTTT.